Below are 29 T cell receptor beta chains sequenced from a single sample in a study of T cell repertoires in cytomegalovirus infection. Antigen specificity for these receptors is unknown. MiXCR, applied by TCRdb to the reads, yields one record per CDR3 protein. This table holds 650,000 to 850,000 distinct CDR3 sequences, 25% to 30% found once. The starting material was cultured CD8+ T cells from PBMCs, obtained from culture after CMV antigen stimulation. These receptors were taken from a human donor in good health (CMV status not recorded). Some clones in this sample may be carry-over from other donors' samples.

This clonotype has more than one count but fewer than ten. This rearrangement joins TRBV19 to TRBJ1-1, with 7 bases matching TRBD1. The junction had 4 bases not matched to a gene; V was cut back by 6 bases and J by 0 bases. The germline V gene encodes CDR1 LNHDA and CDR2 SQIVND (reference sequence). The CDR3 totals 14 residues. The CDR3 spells CASSTTGLNTEAFF. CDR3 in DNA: TGTGCCAGTAGCACGACAGGGTTGAACACTGAAGCTTTCTTT.

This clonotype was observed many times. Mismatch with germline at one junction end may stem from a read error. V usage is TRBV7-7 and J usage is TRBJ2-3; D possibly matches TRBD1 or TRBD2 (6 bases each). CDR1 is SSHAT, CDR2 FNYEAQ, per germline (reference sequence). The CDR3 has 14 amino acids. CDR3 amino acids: CASSPERGENTQYF. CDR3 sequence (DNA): TGTGCTAGCAGCCCAGAGAGGGGGGAGAATACGCAGTATTTT.

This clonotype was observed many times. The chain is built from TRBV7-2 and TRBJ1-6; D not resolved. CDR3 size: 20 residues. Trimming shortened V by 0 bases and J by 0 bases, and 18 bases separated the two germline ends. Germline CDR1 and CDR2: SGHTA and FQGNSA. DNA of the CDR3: TGTGCCAGCAGCTTAGCGTGCGGTCCCATACAATGCTCCTATAATTCACCCCTCCACTTT. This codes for CASSLACGPIQCSYNSPLHF.

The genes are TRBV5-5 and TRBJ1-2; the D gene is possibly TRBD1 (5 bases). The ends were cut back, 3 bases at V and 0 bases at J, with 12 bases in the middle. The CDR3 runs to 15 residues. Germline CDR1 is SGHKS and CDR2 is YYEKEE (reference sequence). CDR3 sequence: CASSSRDGANYGYTF. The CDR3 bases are TGTGCCAGCAGCTCCAGGGACGGGGCTAACTATGGCTACACCTTC. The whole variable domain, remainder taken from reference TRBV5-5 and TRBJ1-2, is DAGVTQSPTHLIKTRGQQVTLRCSPISGHKSVSWYQQVLGQGPQFIFQYYEKEERGRGNFPDRFSARQFPNYSSELNVNALLLGDSALYLCASSSRDGANYGYTFGSGTRLTVV.

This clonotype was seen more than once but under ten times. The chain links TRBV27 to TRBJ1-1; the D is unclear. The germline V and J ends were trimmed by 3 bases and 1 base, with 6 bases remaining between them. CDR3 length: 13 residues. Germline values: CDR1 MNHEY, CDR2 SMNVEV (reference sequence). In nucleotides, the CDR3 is TGTGCCAGCAGTTTCCATAGGAACACTGAAGCTTTCTTT. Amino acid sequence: CASSFHRNTEAFF.

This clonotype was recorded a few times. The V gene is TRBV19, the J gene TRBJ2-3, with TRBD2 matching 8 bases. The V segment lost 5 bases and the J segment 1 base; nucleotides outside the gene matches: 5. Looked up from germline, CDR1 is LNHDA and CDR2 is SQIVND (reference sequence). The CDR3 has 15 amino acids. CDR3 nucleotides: TGTGCCAGTAGTTTTAGCGGGGTGGGCACAGATACGCAGTATTTT. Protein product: CASSFSGVGTDTQYF.

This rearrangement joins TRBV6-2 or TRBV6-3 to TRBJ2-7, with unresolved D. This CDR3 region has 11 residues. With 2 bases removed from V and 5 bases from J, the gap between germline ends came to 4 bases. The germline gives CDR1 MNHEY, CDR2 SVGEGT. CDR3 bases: TGTGCCAGCAGTTACCCCAACGAGCAGTACTTC. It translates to CASSYPNEQYF.

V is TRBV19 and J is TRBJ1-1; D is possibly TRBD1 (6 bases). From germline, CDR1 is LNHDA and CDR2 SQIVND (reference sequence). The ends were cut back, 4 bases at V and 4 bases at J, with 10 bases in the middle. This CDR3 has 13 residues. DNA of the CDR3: TGTGCCAGTAGTAGCGAGGGGGTCACTGAAGCTTTCTTT. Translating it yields CASSSEGVTEAFF.

The CDR3 spells CASSLAGVAKNIQYF. The CDR3 DNA reads as TGTGCCAGCAGTTTAGCGGGAGTAGCCAAAAACATTCAGTACTTC. This sequence joins TRBV28 and TRBJ2-4; 7 positions match TRBD2. Trimming took 2 bases from V and 0 from J; bases not matched to a gene: 1. The CDR3 loop spans 15 amino acids. Germline V gene lookup returns CDR1 MDHEN and CDR2 SYDVKM.

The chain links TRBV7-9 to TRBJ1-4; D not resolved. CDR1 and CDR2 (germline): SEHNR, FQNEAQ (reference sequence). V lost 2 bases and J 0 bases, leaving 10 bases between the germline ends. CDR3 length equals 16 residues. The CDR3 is CASSLLDVATNEKLFF. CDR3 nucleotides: TGTGCCAGCAGCTTACTGGACGTTGCAACTAATGAAAAACTGTTTTTT. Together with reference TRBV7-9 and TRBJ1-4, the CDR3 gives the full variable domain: DTGVSQNPRHKITKRGQNVTFRCDPISEHNRLYWYRQTLGQGPEFLTYFQNEAQLEKSRLLSDRFSAERPKGSFSTLEIQRTEQGDSAMYLCASSLLDVATNEKLFFGSGTQLSVL.

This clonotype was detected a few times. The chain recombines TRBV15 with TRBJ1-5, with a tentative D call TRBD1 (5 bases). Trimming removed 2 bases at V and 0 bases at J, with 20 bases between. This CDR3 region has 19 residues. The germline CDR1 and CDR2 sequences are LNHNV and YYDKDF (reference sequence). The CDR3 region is CATSRPGRGPEYSNQPQHF. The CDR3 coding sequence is TGTGCCACCAGCAGACCCGGCCGGGGCCCCGAATATAGCAATCAGCCCCAGCATTTT.

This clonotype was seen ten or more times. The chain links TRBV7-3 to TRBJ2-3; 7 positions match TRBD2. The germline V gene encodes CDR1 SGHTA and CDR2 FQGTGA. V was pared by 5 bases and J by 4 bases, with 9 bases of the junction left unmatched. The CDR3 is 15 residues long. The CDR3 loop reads CASSLGGAWADTQYF. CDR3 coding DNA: TGTGCCAGCAGCCTGGGAGGGGCCTGGGCAGATACGCAGTATTTT.

The CDR3 sequence is CASSPVPGLAGVTMSEQFF. In DNA form, the CDR3 reads TGCGCCAGCAGCCCTGTCCCGGGACTAGCGGGGGTCACCATGAGTGAGCAGTTCTTC. The chain recombines TRBV5-1 with TRBJ2-1, with TRBD2 identical over 14 bases. Per the germline V gene, CDR1 is SGHRS and CDR2 is YFSETQ. This CDR3 has 19 amino acids. The V segment lost 4 bases and the J segment 9 bases; nucleotides outside the gene matches: 18.

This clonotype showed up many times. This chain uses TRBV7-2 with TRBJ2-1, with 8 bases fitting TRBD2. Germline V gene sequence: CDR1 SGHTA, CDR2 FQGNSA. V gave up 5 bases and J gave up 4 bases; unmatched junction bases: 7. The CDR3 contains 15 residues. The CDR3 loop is CASSPVAGTYNEQFF. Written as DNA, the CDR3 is TGTGCCAGCAGCCCAGTAGCGGGAACTTACAATGAGCAGTTCTTC.

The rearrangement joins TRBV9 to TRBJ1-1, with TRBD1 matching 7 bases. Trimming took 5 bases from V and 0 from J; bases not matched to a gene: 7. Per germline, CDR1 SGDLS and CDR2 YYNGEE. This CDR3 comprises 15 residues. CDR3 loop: CASSATGTMNTEAFF. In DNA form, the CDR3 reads TGTGCCAGCAGTGCGACAGGGACCATGAACACTGAAGCTTTCTTT.

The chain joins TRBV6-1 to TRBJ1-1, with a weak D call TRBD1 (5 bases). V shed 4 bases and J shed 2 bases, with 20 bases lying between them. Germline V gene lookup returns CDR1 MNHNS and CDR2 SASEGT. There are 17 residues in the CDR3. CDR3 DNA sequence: TGTGCCAGCAGTGTACCCAGGGTGGTAAAGATAAACACTGAAGCTTTCTTT. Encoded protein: CASSVPRVVKINTEAFF.

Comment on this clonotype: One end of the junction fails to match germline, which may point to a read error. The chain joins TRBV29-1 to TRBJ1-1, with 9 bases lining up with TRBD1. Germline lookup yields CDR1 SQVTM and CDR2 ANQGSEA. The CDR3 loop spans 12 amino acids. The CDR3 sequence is CSIEETGGLAFF. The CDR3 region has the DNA TGCAGCATTGAAGAGACAGGGGGGTTAGCTTTCTTT.

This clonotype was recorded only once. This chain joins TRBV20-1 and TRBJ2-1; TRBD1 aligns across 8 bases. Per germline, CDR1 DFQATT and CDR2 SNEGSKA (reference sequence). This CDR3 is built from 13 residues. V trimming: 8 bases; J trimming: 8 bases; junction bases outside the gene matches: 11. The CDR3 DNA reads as TGCAGTTCATTACTGGGCAGGGGGCATGAGCAGTTCTTC. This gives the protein CSSLLGRGHEQFF.

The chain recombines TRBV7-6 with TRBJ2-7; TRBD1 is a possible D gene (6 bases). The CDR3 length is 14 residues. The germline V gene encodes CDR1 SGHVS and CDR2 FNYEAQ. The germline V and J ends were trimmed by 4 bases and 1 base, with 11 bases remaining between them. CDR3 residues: CASSSTTGSYEQYF. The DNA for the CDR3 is TGTGCCAGCAGCTCGACCACAGGGTCCTACGAGCAGTACTTC.

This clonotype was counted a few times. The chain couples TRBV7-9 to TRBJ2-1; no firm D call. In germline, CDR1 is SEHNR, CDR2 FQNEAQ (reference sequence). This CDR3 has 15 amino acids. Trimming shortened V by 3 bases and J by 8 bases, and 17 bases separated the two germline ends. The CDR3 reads CASSLILGLGDEQFF. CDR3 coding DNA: TGTGCCAGCAGCTTGATCTTGGGCCTCGGAGATGAGCAGTTCTTC.

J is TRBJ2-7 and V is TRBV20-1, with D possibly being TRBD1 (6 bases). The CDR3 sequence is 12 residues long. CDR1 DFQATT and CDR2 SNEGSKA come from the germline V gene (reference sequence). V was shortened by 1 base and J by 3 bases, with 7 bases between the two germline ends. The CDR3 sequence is CSARGTDYEQYV. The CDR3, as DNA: TGCAGTGCTAGAGGGACAGACTACGAGCAGTACGTC.

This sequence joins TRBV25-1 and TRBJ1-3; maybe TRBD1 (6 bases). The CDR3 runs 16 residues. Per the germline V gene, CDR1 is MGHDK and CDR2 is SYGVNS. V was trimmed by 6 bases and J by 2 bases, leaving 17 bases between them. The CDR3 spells CASSNPQGNPGNTIYF. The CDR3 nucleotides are TGTGCCAGCAGCAACCCGCAGGGGAATCCTGGAAACACCATATATTTT. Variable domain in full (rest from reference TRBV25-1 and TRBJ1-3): EADIYQTPRYLVIGTGKKITLECSQTMGHDKMYWYQQDPGMELHLIHYSYGVNSTEKGDLSSESTVSRIRTEHFPLTLESARPSHTSQYLCASSNPQGNPGNTIYFGEGSWLTVV.

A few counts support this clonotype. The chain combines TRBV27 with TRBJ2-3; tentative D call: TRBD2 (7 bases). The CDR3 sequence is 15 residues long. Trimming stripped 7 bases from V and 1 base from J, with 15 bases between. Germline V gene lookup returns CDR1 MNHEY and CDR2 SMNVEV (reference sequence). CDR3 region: CASTLGGRRTDTQYF. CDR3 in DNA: TGTGCCAGCACCCTGGGGGGGCGGCGCACAGATACGCAGTATTTT.

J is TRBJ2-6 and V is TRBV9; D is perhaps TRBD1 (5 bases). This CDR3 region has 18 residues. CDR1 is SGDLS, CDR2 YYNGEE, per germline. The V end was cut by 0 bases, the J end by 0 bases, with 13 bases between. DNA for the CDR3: TGTGCCAGCAGCGTAGATCGGCAGGGTAGCTCTGGGGCCAACGTCCTGACTTTC. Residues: CASSVDRQGSSGANVLTF.

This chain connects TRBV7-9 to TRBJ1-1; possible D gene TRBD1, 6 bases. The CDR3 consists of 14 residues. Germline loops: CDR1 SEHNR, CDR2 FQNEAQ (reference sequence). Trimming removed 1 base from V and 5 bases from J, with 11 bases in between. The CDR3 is CASSLVTGRTEAFF. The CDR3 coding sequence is TGTGCCAGCAGCTTAGTCACAGGGAGAACTGAAGCTTTCTTT.

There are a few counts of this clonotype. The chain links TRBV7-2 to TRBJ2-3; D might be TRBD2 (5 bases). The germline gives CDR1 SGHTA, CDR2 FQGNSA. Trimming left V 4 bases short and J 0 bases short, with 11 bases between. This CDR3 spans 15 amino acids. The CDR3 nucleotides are TGTGCCAGCAGCTGGACTGAAACTAGCACAGATACGCAGTATTTT. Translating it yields CASSWTETSTDTQYF.

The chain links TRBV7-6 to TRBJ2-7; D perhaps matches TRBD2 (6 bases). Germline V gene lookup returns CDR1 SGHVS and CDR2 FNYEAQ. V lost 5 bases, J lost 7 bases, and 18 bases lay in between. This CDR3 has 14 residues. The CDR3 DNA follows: TGTGCCAGCAGCCCCCGCGTGGGAGGAGGTGAGCAGTACGTC. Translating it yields CASSPRVGGGEQYV.

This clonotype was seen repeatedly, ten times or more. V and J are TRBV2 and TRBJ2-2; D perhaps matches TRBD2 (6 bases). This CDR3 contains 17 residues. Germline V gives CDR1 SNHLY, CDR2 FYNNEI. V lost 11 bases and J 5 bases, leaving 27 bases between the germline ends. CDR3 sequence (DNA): TGTGCCGCCCGCAAGCGGGTAGCGACAGCTTCAACCGGGGAGCTGTTTTTT. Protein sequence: CAARKRVATASTGELFF.

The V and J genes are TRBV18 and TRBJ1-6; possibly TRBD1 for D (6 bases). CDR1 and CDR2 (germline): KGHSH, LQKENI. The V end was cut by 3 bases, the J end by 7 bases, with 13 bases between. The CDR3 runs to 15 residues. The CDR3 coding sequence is TGTGCCAGCTCACCGAAACAGGGTGTGAATTCACCCCTCCACTTT. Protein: CASSPKQGVNSPLHF.